This T cell receptor (beta chain) was profiled in a study of shared clonotypes between healthy human individuals. V lost 6 bases and J lost 2, with 7 bases in between. Germline V CDR1 and CDR2: SNHLY, FYNNEI. The CDR3 consists of 12 residues. TCRdb keeps only in-frame clones here, not all; method: immunoSEQ multiplex PCR. This table has 2.5 million or so clones, around nine tenths appearing once. The chain combines TRBV2 with TRBJ2-5; D is undetermined. Input material: naive CD4+ T cells sorted from blood. As for subset: CD45RA+ positively selected. The source is a man between 18 and 29 years old in good health. CDR3 DNA: TGTGCCAGCAGCAGGAAACAAGAGACCCAGTACTTC. Amino acids: CASSRKQETQYF.